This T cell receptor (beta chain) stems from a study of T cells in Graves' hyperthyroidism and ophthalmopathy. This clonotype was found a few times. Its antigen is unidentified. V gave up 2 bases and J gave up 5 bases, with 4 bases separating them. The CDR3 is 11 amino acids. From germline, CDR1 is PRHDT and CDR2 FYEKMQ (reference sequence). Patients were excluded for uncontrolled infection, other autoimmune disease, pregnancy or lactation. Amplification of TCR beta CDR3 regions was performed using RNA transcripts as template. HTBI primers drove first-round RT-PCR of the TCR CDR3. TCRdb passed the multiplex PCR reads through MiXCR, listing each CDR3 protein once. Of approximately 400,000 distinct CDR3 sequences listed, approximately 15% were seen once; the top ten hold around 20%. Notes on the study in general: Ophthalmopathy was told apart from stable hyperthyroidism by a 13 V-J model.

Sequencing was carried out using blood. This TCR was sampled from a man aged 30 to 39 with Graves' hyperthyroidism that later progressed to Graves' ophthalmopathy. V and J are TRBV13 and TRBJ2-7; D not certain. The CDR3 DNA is TGTGCCAGCAGCTTACGCCACGAGCAGTACTTC. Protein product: CASSLRHEQYF.